Reported below is one T cell receptor (beta chain). The antigen is not known. Amplified regions were TCR beta CDR3 sequences from RNA transcripts. A set of HTBI primers served as the primers for a first-round RT-PCR of the TCR CDR3. TCRdb fed the multiplex PCR reads into MiXCR, producing one record per CDR3 protein. The sample has around 250,000 distinct CDR3 sequences, approximately 25% seen once. CDR3 size: 16 residues. Trimming cost V 1 base and J 5 bases, with 18 bases left between them. Germline CDR1 MGHRA, CDR2 YSYEKL. This sample stems from a study of T cells in Graves' hyperthyroidism and ophthalmopathy. Study-level background: Pretreatment peripheral blood was obtained at initial diagnosis.

Study observations and caveats: Blood also contained most expanded thyroid clonotypes above 0.001.

The chain joins TRBV4-1 to TRBJ2-7, with D perhaps matching TRBD2 (6 bases). The TCR sequence derives from a woman aged 40-49 years with Graves' ophthalmopathy. Sample: blood. The CDR3 region has the DNA TGCGCCAGCAGCCAAGTTCGATTGGTCCGCGGGGACGAGCAGTACTTC. Protein sequence: CASSQVRLVRGDEQYF.